The rows below give T cell receptor beta chains drawn from one sample of a study of cytomegalovirus exposure and HLA in healthy donors. The table came from immunoSEQ multiplex PCR; TCRdb's copy has only in-frame clones and leaves some out. The table shows fewer than 250,000 clones, with roughly 73% occurring only once. The source material was PBMCs. The source is a woman in her twenties or thirties in good health and CMV-seropositive. Each CDR3 is given without its conserved first and last residue. Not every row has a clone size; where given, it reads once, few, many or a size class.

clone size	J gene	V gene	CDR3 protein
-	TRBJ1-2	TRBV25-1	ASSDRGQGAGYGYT
-	TRBJ1-2	TRBV5-1	ASREGSRLYGYT
-	TRBJ2-5	TRBV9	ASSVAPSGETQY
-	TRBJ1-6	TRBV6-5	ASSYDRNNSPLH
-	TRBJ2-7	TRBV28	ASTETGVGYEQY
-	TRBJ2-3	TRBV7-6	ASSSRGISTDTQY
once	TRBJ1-1	TRBV20-1	SASNRDEAF
-	TRBJ1-1	TRBV7-9	ASSLTPSEAF
-	TRBJ1-4	TRBV7-9	ASSPDRGGEKLF
-	TRBJ1-4	TRBV28	ASSPGQSNEKLF
-	TRBJ2-2	TRBV19	ASSTSWAFSGELF
-	TRBJ1-6	TRBV7-2	ASSLKIVGGNSPLH
-	TRBJ1-1	TRBV5-1	ASSLYQGWAAQNTEAF
-	TRBJ2-3	TRBV11-2	ASSPGGSGRTDTQY
-	TRBJ1-1	TRBV27	ASSFQGGEAF
-	TRBJ2-1	TRBV23-1	ASSQSPLAGGPLYNEQF
-	TRBJ1-5	TRBV19	ASSILDGNQPQH
-	TRBJ1-2	TRBV29-1	SVGDGYGYT
-	TRBJ2-3	TRBV5-4	ASSWGLAGSTDTQY
-	TRBJ1-3	TRBV19	ASSIGLWPGNTIY
-	TRBJ2-7	TRBV7-9	ASSLRTGSGPYEQY
few	TRBJ1-5	TRBV28	ASSSMDRGDQPQH
-	TRBJ1-2	TRBV7-2	ASSFSGGRVYGYT
-	TRBJ1-1	TRBV29-1	SVEESPNTEAF
-	TRBJ1-1	TRBV7-9	ASRSLTEAF
once	TRBJ1-2	TRBV6-4	ASRDLKGGYT
-	TRBJ1-2	TRBV6-5	ASSYGGQPYGYT
-	TRBJ2-1	TRBV9	ASSVGGASYNEQF
-	TRBJ1-2	TRBV28	ASRAYQRDYT
-	TRBJ1-1	TRBV28	ASSLRHLLLNTEAF
-	TRBJ2-3	TRBV7-9	ASSDPGDPLLFTDTQY
few	TRBJ1-2	TRBV6-1	ASSAGGRMAFYGYT
-	TRBJ2-3	TRBV18	ASSPRASGGPDTDTQY
-	TRBJ2-7	TRBV6-1	ASREGTGGYEQY
-	TRBJ2-5	TRBV11-3	ASSLGGGGTQY
-	TRBJ2-5	TRBV9	ASSETGTEETQY
-	TRBJ1-1	TRBV2	AIRRGARGMNTEAF
-	TRBJ1-5	TRBV6-1	ASSDQTGNQPQH
few	TRBJ2-2	TRBV10-2	ASRPAGGPVGLF
few	TRBJ2-3	TRBV6-6	ASSPGDLETDTQY
-	TRBJ1-3	TRBV4-1	ASSQEMAGAGNTIY
-	TRBJ2-7	TRBV5-5	ASSSRGTYEQY
-	TRBJ2-5	TRBV5-1	ASSLTGGRETQY
-	TRBJ1-3	TRBV5-1	ASSLAGSGNTIY
-	TRBJ2-6	TRBV18	ASSPRDSSGANVLT
-	TRBJ2-1	TRBV4-1	ASSQDVSVAREQF
-	TRBJ1-6	TRBV28	ASRPNRAGSPLH
-	TRBJ1-1	TRBV7-3	ASSSREGNTEAF
few	TRBJ1-1	TRBV9	ASSPDGTFLALAF
-	TRBJ2-1	TRBV5-1	ASSTPGTSGSNEQF
-	TRBJ1-4	TRBV6-6	ASSRTGSGEKLF